Detailed here is one TCR beta chain. The antigen this receptor binds is unknown. No much larger clone exists at a distance of one base, and base qualities are not known. This sample was taken from a study of blood T cell repertoires in COVID-19 (dated by TCRdb to 2020 to 2022). Study-level background: Collaborator samples came from the United States, Italy and Spain and covered acute and convalescent phases of COVID-19. The material from the prospective study consisted of cDNA or gDNA derived from T cells, B-cell-depleted T cells, or PBMCs. Deeply sampled blood TCRbeta repertoires from subjects exposed to, actively infected with, or recovered from COVID-19 were included in the dataset. A freely available public database, intended as a resource for researchers studying the immune response to SARS-CoV-2, is where the repertoires were released. The samples were drawn from the first 160 participants of the ongoing ImmuneRACE study and from some 1,300 subjects provided by 6 global collaborators. A de-identified subject ID, COVID-19 status, age in years and sex were almost always included in the sample metadata. Where HLA class I and class II types were available, the types were taken from metadata supplied by the sample provider, not from assay-based typing. What the work shows at the level of the full study, not this receptor alone: Clinical and demographic metadata were provided uncurated, with the amount varying by source and participant.

Whole blood was collected in K2EDTA tubes by collaborating institutions according to the institutions' own protocols. For TCRbeta analysis, collaborators shipped samples as frozen whole blood, isolated PBMCs, or DNA extracted from either of those sample types. TCRbeta CDR3 regions were amplified from genomic DNA using the immunoSEQ Assay, a bias-controlled multiplex PCR. Processing in the source paper ran as follows. The number of nucleated cells in each sample was estimated from the amplification of reference gene primers within the assay. Sequence reads were collapsed and filtered to measure the absolute abundance of every unique TCRbeta CDR3 rearrangement. For each sample, productive Simpson clonality was calculated as the square root of Simpson's diversity index across productive rearrangements. TCRdb provides this immuneACCESS table in a form limited to in-frame rearrangements. Some clones are lacking; in checked studies, under half of them reflect an unresolved V gene, and why the rest are absent is not known. V and J calls plus clone size are reproduced from that table; the DNA served to infer D and trimming. The sample yields fewer than 350,000 clones; 81% were counted once. 2.5% to 3.5% of the sample rests with the top ten.

Looking up the germline V gene yields CDR1 MNHNS and CDR2 SASEGT. From the cysteine through the phenylalanine, the CDR3 covers 13 amino acids. The only DNA kept is the CDR3, 39 bases in frame from the first base. Trimming removed 4 bases from V and 2 bases from J, leaving 8 bases between the germline ends. Source material: peripheral blood. Here the chain combines TRBV6-1 and TRBJ1-2; no confident D gene assignment can be made. This receptor was taken from a woman aged 60-70 years with active or convalescent COVID-19. The CDR3 region reads CASSAGSNYGYTF. The nucleotide sequence reads as follows: TGTGCCAGCAGTGCCGGGTCGAACTATGGCTACACCTTC.